The entry that follows covers one TCR beta chain sequence. The data were obtained in a study of blood T cell repertoires in COVID-19. Original processing methods: Estimation of nucleated cell counts was performed using reference gene primer amplification. Assay used: immunoSEQ multiplex PCR; TCRdb lists only in-frame clones, some missing. That table supplies the V and J calls and clone size; D and trimming were determined from the DNA. The table has 450,000 to 500,000 clones, 75% to 90% seen once. The CDR3 consists of 14 residues. Germline assignment: CDR1 SQVTM and CDR2 ANQGSEA. V was shortened by 6 bases and J by 5 bases, with 17 bases between the two germline ends.

The origin of this receptor is a human donor in a cohort sampled during active COVID-19. The chain links TRBV29-1 to TRBJ1-5; possibly TRBD1 for D (5 bases). Sequencing was performed on peripheral blood. CDR3 amino acids: CSVRPQGNDQPQHF. CDR3 DNA sequence: TGCAGCGTCCGGCCTCAGGGTAACGATCAGCCCCAGCATTTT.